The next 20 T cell receptor beta chains were all read from a single sample in a study of blood T cells in healthy people across ages. Then a second PCR, running about 6 to 12 cycles, was carried out with a sample-barcoded 5' primer and a J-beta primer mix. TCRdb reanalysed the 5' RACE reads using MiXCR and keeps one entry per CDR3 protein. In the table there are hundreds of thousands of distinct CDR3 sequences, 55% to 70% of which are singletons. Input material: blood. These receptor sequences come from a man aged 25-40 years in good health.

This chain joins TRBV20-1 and TRBJ2-3, with 8 bases that match TRBD2. J gave up 6 bases and V 5 bases, and 25 bases lay outside the gene matches. Germline values: CDR1 DFQATT, CDR2 SNEGSKA (reference sequence). CDR3 length: 19 residues. The DNA for the CDR3 is TGCAGTGCTCTAGTTTATAGGGCCGTAGCGGGACGCGTATGGGATACGCAGTATTTT. Its translation is CSALVYRAVAGRVWDTQYF.

The chain couples TRBV4-2 to TRBJ2-7; 9 nucleotides match TRBD2. This CDR3 has 23 amino acids. Germline trimming cut 0 bases from V and 0 bases from J; bases unmatched to any gene: 24. Per the germline V gene, CDR1 is LGHNA and CDR2 is YNFKEQ. The CDR3, as DNA: TGTGCCAGCAGCCAAGATACGGGGGGCGGGGGGGGTTTTGGAGGTAGTCGCTCCTACGAGCAGTACTTC. Translation gives CASSQDTGGGGGFGGSRSYEQYF.

The rearrangement uses TRBV7-2 and TRBJ1-4, with 7 nucleotides matching TRBD1. Germline V gives CDR1 SGHTA, CDR2 FQGNSA. This CDR3 is 16 amino acids long. The trim removed 5 bases at V and 10 bases at J, leaving 16 bases unmatched. CDR3 sequence (DNA): TGTGCCAGCAGCAATACAGGGGCTGCAACCCTTGGAAAACTGTTTTTT. Its protein is CASSNTGAATLGKLFF. Full variable domain (remainder filled in from reference TRBV7-2 and TRBJ1-4): GAGVSQSPSNKVTEKGKDVELRCDPISGHTALYWYRQSLGQGLEFLIYFQGNSAPDKSGLPSDRFSAERTGGSVSTLTIQRTQQEDSAVYLCASSNTGAATLGKLFFGSGTQLSVL.

J is TRBJ2-1 and V is TRBV27; D is unclear. Germline CDR1 is MNHEY and CDR2 is SMNVEV (reference sequence). The V end lost 3 bases, the J end lost 10 bases, and 13 bases lay between the germline ends. This CDR3 comprises 13 residues. CDR3 nucleotide sequence: TGTGCCAGCAGTTTTTGGCAGGATGGGGAGCAGTTCTTC. Protein product: CASSFWQDGEQFF.

J is TRBJ2-1 and V is TRBV12-3 or TRBV12-4; D gene ambiguous. This CDR3 is 13 amino acids long. Trimming left V 2 bases short and J 3 bases short, with 5 bases between. The CDR3: CASSLFNYNEQFF. The CDR3 DNA sequence: TGTGCCAGCAGTTTATTCAACTACAATGAGCAGTTCTTC.

This chain links TRBV6-5 with TRBJ1-4; no clear D gene. CDR3 length equals 14 residues. Trimming stripped 4 bases from V and 5 bases from J, with 11 bases between. CDR1 and CDR2 from the germline V gene are MNHEY and SVGAGI. In DNA form, the CDR3 reads TGTGCCAGCAGTTCCCGGACGGGGAATGAAAAACTGTTTTTT. Translation gives CASSSRTGNEKLFF.

Note on this clonotype: One end of the junction is discordant with germline, which a read error may explain. The chain carries TRBV5-1 and TRBJ2-1, with D perhaps assigned TRBD1 or TRBD2 (5 bases each). Germline values: CDR1 SGHRS, CDR2 YFSETQ. This CDR3 region has 15 residues. CDR3 nucleotides: TGTGCCAGCAGGTGGTCGGGGCACTCCTACAATGAGCAGTTCTTC. Translated: CASRWSGHSYNEQFF.

The genes are TRBV20-1 and TRBJ1-5; D unresolved. The V gene lost 2 bases and the J gene lost 0 bases, with 5 bases spanning the gap. CDR3 length equals 13 residues. Germline V CDR1 and CDR2: DFQATT, SNEGSKA (reference sequence). The CDR3 DNA follows: TGCAGTGCTAGACATGGTAGCAATCAGCCCCAGCATTTT. Amino acids: CSARHGSNQPQHF.

The V call is TRBV5-1, the J call TRBJ2-7, with D hard to call. Germline CDR1 SGHRS, CDR2 YFSETQ. Trimming stripped 0 bases from V and 2 bases from J, with 12 bases between. The CDR3 contains 15 residues. The CDR3 reads CASSLGDLRAYEQYF. CDR3 nucleotides: TGCGCCAGCAGCTTGGGAGACCTCCGGGCCTACGAGCAGTACTTC.

This clonotype has more than one count but fewer than ten. This chain links TRBV2 with TRBJ1-2; D is perhaps TRBD1 (5 bases). V was shortened by 7 bases and J by 2 bases, with 8 bases between the two germline ends. Looked up from germline, CDR1 is SNHLY and CDR2 is FYNNEI. CDR3 length equals 12 residues. In DNA, the CDR3 is TGTGCCAGCACGGAGGGGAACTATGGCTACACCTTC. This codes for CASTEGNYGYTF.

The rearrangement uses TRBV11-2 and TRBJ2-1, with D possibly matching TRBD1 (5 bases). This CDR3 comprises 17 residues. CDR1 and CDR2 from the germline V gene are SGHAT and FQNNGV. With 1 base removed from V and 8 bases from J, the gap between germline ends came to 21 bases. This chain's CDR3 is CASSLGARGPVIYEQFF. The DNA for the CDR3 is TGTGCCAGCAGCTTAGGGGCAAGGGGCCCGGTTATCTATGAGCAGTTCTTC.

V usage is TRBV7-8 and J usage is TRBJ2-1; 7 bases line up with TRBD1. The CDR3 covers 14 residues. Germline V CDR1 and CDR2: SGHVS, FQNEAQ. Trimming removed 7 bases from V and 1 base from J; junction bases left unmatched: 4. CDR3 protein: CASIGDSSYNEQFF. The CDR3 DNA reads TGTGCCAGCATTGGGGACAGTTCCTACAATGAGCAGTTCTTC.

The chain employs TRBV14 and TRBJ2-1; 7 bases match TRBD1. The germline V gene has CDR1 SGHDN and CDR2 FVKESK. The CDR3 is made up of 15 amino acids. V shed 0 bases and J 6 bases; nucleotides not matched to a gene: 5. CDR3 amino acids: CASSQDVGTVNEQFF. The CDR3 coding sequence is TGTGCCAGCAGCCAAGATGTAGGGACAGTCAATGAGCAGTTCTTC. Together with reference TRBV14 and TRBJ2-1, the CDR3 gives the full variable domain: EAGVTQFPSHSVIEKGQTVTLRCDPISGHDNLYWYRRVMGKEIKFLLHFVKESKQDESGMPNNRFLAERTGGTYSTLKVQPAELEDSGVYFCASSQDVGTVNEQFFGPGTRLTVL.

The rearrangement uses TRBV29-1 and TRBJ2-7, with 8 positions matching TRBD1. This CDR3 has 16 residues. Unmatched junction bases numbered 12, after V lost 3 bases and J lost 2 bases. The germline V gene has CDR1 SQVTM and CDR2 ANQGSEA. The DNA for the CDR3 is TGCAGCGTTGATGGGGGTTGGACAGGGATTCCCTACGAGCAGTACTTC. Translation: CSVDGGWTGIPYEQYF.

J is TRBJ2-2 and V is TRBV20-1; D may match TRBD1 or TRBD2 (6 bases each). V was cut by 4 bases and J by 7 bases, with 16 bases left in between. The CDR3 consists of 14 residues. CDR1 is DFQATT and CDR2 is SNEGSKA in the germline V gene (reference sequence). CDR3 nucleotides: TGCAGTGCTAAAACACGGAAGGGGGGCGGGGAGCTGTTTTTT. It codes for CSAKTRKGGGELFF.

The chain joins TRBV4-2 to TRBJ1-1; TRBD1 is a possible D gene (5 bases). The germline gives CDR1 LGHNA, CDR2 YNFKEQ. The CDR3 is made up of 13 amino acids. Deletions cut 0 bases from V and 6 bases from J, with 8 bases between. CDR3 bases: TGTGCCAGCAGCCAAGAAACAGGTTCTGAAGCTTTCTTT. Amino acid sequence: CASSQETGSEAFF.

A few counts support this clonotype. J is TRBJ2-7 and V is TRBV20-1, with 10 bases identical to TRBD2. The germline V gene encodes CDR1 DFQATT and CDR2 SNEGSKA (reference sequence). The trim removed 1 base at V and 3 bases at J, leaving 6 bases unmatched. The CDR3 spans 15 residues. CDR3 bases: TGCAGTGCTAGAGCCAGACTAGCGGGTCTCTACGAGCAGTACTTC. Residues: CSARARLAGLYEQYF.

The rearrangement joins TRBV6-6 to TRBJ2-4, with 9 bases that match TRBD2. Gene TRBJ2-7 matches the end of the DNA better, so the J call may be wrong. The CDR3 is 14 amino acids. In germline, CDR1 is MNHNY, CDR2 SVGAGI (reference sequence). This CDR3 is CASRLASGDYEQYF. Here the CDR3 DNA reads TGTGCCAGCAGACTGGCTAGCGGGGACTACGAGCAGTACTTC.

V is TRBV7-9 and J is TRBJ1-2, with TRBD1 identical over 8 bases. The J segment lost 0 bases and the V segment lost 4 bases, leaving 10 bases of the junction unmatched. Germline V gene data show CDR1 as SEHNR and CDR2 as FQNEAQ (reference sequence). This CDR3 spans 17 amino acids. DNA of the CDR3: TGTGCCAGCAGCTCCGGGACAGGCCGGACTGCTAACTATGGCTACACCTTC. Protein sequence: CASSSGTGRTANYGYTF.

The V and J genes are TRBV7-2 and TRBJ2-4, with D possibly matching TRBD2 (5 bases). TRBJ2-7 explains the end of the DNA better; the J call may be wrong. In germline, CDR1 is SGHTA, CDR2 FQGNSA. There are 11 residues in the CDR3. CDR3 protein: CASSTRNEQYF. In DNA, the CDR3 is TGTGCCAGCAGCACTAGGAACGAGCAGTACTTC.